The 10 T cell receptor beta chains below come from one sample, sequenced in a study of read filtering for tumor transcriptome and immune sequencing. From about 0.4 ug of RNA, a library with molecular barcoded alpha/delta and beta/gamma adaptors was made. TCRdb re-called the reads through MiXCR, storing one row per CDR3 protein. This table has around 140,000 distinct CDR3 sequences, over 10% appearing once. Material for sequencing was a population of CD138-negative cells sorted from bone marrow. The receptors derive from a donor at least 40 years old with multiple myeloma.

In its sample, this clonotype was seen many times. The chain couples TRBV11-3 to TRBJ2-1; 9 bases match TRBD2. Germline trimming cut 1 base from V and 5 bases from J; bases unmatched to any gene: 3. The CDR3 is 15 residues long. Germline V gene lookup returns CDR1 SGHNT and CDR2 YENEEA. CDR3 bases: TGTGCCAGCAGCTTAGGCGGGAGGGCCAACAATGAGCAGTTCTTC. Amino acids: CASSLGGRANNEQFF.

With regard to this clonotype: It may be a read error: a sequence one base away is much more abundant. Since the CDR3 does not end with the conserved phenylalanine or tryptophan, this likely comes from a read error. The chain is built from TRBV10-2 and TRBJ2-7, with 9 bases lining up with TRBD1. Losses at the gene ends were 7 bases for V and 6 bases for J; bases not matched to a gene: 10. This CDR3 is built from 14 residues. Germline V gene data show CDR1 as WSHSY and CDR2 as SAAADI. The CDR3 sequence is CASTPAGQGSEQYS. The CDR3 DNA reads as TGCGCCAGCACCCCGGCGGGACAGGGTAGCGAGCAGTACTCC.

In the case of this clonotype: The missing conserved phenylalanine or tryptophan at the end of this CDR3 makes a read error likely. The limits of the CDR3 on the DNA are not certain, so only TCRdb's listed CDR3 is given. The CDR3 loop is CSVSPTVNTEAVS. The V gene is TRBV29-1, the J gene TRBJ1-1; the D call in the table, TRBD1, was not verified against the DNA. CDR1 is SQVTM, CDR2 ANQGSEA, per germline. The CDR3 totals 13 residues, both ends included.

This clonotype has only a few counts. This chain uses TRBV9 with TRBJ1-1, with no clear D. Trimming cost V 0 bases and J 6 bases, with 15 bases left between them. The V gene's germline CDR1 is SGDLS and CDR2 YYNGEE. This CDR3 has 15 amino acids. CDR3 amino acids: CASSVGADTTAEAFF. In DNA, the CDR3 is TGTGCCAGCAGCGTAGGAGCCGACACGACCGCTGAAGCTTTCTTT.

With regard to this clonotype: This may stem from a read error, because a much larger clone lies one nucleotide away. V and J are TRBV13 and TRBJ2-1, with 9 bases matching TRBD2. The CDR3 is 16 residues long. CDR1 PRHDT and CDR2 FYEKMQ come from the germline V gene (reference sequence). After removal of 2 bases from V and 7 bases from J, the junction contained 9 bases not matched to a gene. The CDR3, as DNA: TGTGCCAGCAGCTTAAGGTGGCGGGAGGGCCATAATGAGCAGTTCTTC. The encoded protein is CASSLRWREGHNEQFF.

Many counts were recorded for this clonotype. This sequence joins TRBV5-1 and TRBJ2-5; D not resolved. This CDR3 contains 15 residues. Germline V gene data show CDR1 as SGHRS and CDR2 as YFSETQ. Trimming took off 2 bases at V and 0 bases at J, with 11 bases between the two ends. The CDR3 nucleotides read TGCGCCAGCAGCTTCGGATACACCTACCAAGAGACCCAGTACTTC. Amino acids: CASSFGYTYQETQYF.

Many counts were recorded for this clonotype. This chain links TRBV7-9 with TRBJ2-7; a weak D match, TRBD2 (6 bases). Deletions cut 0 bases from V and 0 bases from J, with 12 bases between. The CDR3 runs 16 residues. Per germline, CDR1 SEHNR and CDR2 FQNEAQ (reference sequence). CDR3 sequence: CASSLAQRVSSYEQYF. For the CDR3, the DNA is TGTGCCAGCAGCTTAGCCCAGCGGGTTAGCTCCTACGAGCAGTACTTC.

This clonotype has at least ten counts. The chain combines TRBV29-1 with TRBJ1-1; a weak D match, TRBD1 (5 bases). Trimming removed 3 bases from V and 4 bases from J, with 6 bases in between. Germline V gene data show CDR1 as SQVTM and CDR2 as ANQGSEA. The CDR3 runs 11 residues. CDR3 DNA sequence: TGCAGCGTTGACGGGGGCACTGAAGCTTTCTTT. Translating it yields CSVDGGTEAFF.

In its sample, this clonotype was seen many times. The V call is TRBV7-2, the J call TRBJ2-7; TRBD1 aligns across 8 bases. The CDR3 sequence is 15 residues long. Germline V gene sequence: CDR1 SGHTA, CDR2 FQGNSA. The V and J ends lost 3 bases and 4 bases, in that order; junction bases with no gene match: 8. CDR3 sequence: CASSLGDRYPYEQYF. Written as DNA, the CDR3 is TGTGCCAGCAGCTTGGGGGACAGGTACCCTTACGAGCAGTACTTC.

Note on this clonotype: This may come from a read error, since a much larger clone is one base off. The conserved phenylalanine or tryptophan normally closing the CDR3 is absent here, so this likely arose from a read error. The chain is built from TRBV5-1 and TRBJ2-2; D not resolved. Germline V lookup: CDR1 SGHRS, CDR2 YFSETQ. This CDR3 is 15 amino acids long. The ends were cut back, 2 bases at V and 3 bases at J, with 11 bases in the middle. The CDR3, as DNA: TGCGCCAGCAGCTTCAACGCCCGGGACACCGGGGAGCTGTTTTCT. It is translated as CASSFNARDTGELFS.